This TCR beta chain stems from a study of control samples from healthy donors and cancer patients. CDR3 length equals 14 residues. From germline, CDR1 is GTSNPN and CDR2 SVGIG (reference sequence). V lost 5 bases and J lost 0, with 14 bases in between. The table came from immunoSEQ multiplex PCR; TCRdb's copy has only in-frame clones and leaves some out. This table holds approximately 110,000 clones, approximately 90% found once. The sequence was collected from a woman aged 45-60 years in good health. The genes are TRBV30 and TRBJ2-7; TRBD2 is a possible D gene (6 bases). Sequencing input: blood. CDR3 sequence reads: CAWGTSGLSYEQYV. CDR3 sequence (DNA): TGTGCCTGGGGGACTTCTGGACTCTCCTACGAGCAGTACGTC.